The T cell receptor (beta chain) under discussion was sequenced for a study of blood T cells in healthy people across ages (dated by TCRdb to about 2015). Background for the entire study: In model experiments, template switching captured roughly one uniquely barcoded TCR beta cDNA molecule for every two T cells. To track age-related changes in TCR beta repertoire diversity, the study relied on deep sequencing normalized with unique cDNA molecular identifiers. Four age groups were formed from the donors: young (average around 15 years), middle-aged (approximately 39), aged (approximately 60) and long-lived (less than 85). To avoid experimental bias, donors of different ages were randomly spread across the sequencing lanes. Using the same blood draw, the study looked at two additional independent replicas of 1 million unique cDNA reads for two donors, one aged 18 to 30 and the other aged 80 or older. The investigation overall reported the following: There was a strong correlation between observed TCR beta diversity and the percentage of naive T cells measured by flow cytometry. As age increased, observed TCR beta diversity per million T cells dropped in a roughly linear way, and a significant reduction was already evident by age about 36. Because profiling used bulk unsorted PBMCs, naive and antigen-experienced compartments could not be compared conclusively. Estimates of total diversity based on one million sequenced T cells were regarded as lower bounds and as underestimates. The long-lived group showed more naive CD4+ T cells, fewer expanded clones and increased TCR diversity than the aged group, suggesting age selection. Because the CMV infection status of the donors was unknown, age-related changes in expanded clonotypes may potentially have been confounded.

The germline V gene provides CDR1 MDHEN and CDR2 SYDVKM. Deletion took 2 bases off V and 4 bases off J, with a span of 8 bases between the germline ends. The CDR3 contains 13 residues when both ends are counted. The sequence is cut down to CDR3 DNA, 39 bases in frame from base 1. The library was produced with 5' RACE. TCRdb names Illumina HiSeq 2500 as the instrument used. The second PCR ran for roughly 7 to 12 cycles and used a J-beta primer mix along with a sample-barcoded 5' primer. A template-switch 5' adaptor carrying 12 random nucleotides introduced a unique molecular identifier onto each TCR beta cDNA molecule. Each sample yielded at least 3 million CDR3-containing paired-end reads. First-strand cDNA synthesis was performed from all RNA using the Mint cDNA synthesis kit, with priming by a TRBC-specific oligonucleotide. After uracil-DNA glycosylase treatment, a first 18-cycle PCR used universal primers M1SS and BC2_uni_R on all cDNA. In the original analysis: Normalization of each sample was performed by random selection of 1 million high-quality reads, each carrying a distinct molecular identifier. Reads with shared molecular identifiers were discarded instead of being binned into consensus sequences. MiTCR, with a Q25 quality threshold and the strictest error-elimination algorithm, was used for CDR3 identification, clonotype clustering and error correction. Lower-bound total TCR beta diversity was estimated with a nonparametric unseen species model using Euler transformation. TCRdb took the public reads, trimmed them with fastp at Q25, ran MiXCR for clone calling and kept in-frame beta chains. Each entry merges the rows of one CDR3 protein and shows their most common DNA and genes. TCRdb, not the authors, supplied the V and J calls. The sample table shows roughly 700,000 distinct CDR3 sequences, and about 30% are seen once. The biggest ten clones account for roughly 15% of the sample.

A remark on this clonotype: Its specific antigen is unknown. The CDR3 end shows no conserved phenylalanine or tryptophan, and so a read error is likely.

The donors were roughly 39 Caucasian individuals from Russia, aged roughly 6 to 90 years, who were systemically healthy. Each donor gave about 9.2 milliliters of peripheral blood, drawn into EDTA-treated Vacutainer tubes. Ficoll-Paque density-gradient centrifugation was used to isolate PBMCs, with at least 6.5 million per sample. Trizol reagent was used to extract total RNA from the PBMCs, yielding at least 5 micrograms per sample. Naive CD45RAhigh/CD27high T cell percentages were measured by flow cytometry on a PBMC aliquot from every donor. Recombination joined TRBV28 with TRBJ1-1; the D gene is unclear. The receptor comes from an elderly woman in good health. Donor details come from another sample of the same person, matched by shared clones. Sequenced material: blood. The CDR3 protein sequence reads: CASSLKLRTEAFS. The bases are TGTGCCAGCAGTTTAAAGTTGCGCACTGAAGCTTTCTCT.